This paragraph covers one T cell receptor (beta chain) sequence. Unique molecular identifiers were used in preparing the TCRbeta library. TCRdb re-called the PCR reads with MiXCR, one entry per CDR3 protein. The sample lists some 500,000 distinct CDR3 sequences, around a third occurring once. The junction had 8 bases not matched to a gene; V was cut back by 5 bases and J by 0 bases. CDR1 is PRHDT and CDR2 is FYEKMQ in the germline V gene (reference sequence). CDR3 length: 16 residues. The entry originates in a study of T-cell reconstitution after alpha-beta-depleted transplantation in children. The chain joins TRBV13 to TRBJ2-3, with 7 bases fitting TRBD1. This sequence was found in a human donor who donated a stem cell graft to a child with aplastic anemia. The specimen comprised PBMCs from the stem cell graft donor, sampled from the stem cell graft. The CDR3 sequence: CASSARRDSSTDTQYF. The CDR3 DNA reads TGTGCCAGCAGCGCCCGCCGGGACAGTAGCACAGATACGCAGTATTTT. Full variable domain (outside the CDR3, taken from reference TRBV13 and TRBJ2-3): AAGVIQSPRHLIKEKRETATLKCYPIPRHDTVYWYQQGPGQDPQFLISFYEKMQSDKGSIPDRFSAQQFSDYHSELNMSSLELGDSALYFCASSARRDSSTDTQYFGPGTRLTVL.